Each of the 23 T cell receptor beta chains below was sequenced from the same sample in a study of shared clonotypes between healthy human individuals. This table comes from immunoSEQ multiplex PCR, and its TCRdb copy is limited to in-frame clones, with some not included. The sample includes about 2.3 million clones, 80% to 95% of them seen just once. Material: naive CD4+ T cells from PBMCs. Documented subset: CD45RA+ positively selected. These receptors came from a man between 18 and 29 years old in good health. Some clones in this sample may be carry-over from other donors' samples.

This chain uses TRBV28 with TRBJ2-7, with D maybe TRBD2 (6 bases). The CDR3 sequence is 14 residues long. Germline CDR1 and CDR2: MDHEN and SYDVKM. With 5 bases removed from V and 0 bases from J, the gap between germline ends came to 11 bases. Here the CDR3 DNA reads TGTGCCAGCAGTACTAGCTTATCCTCCTACGAGCAGTACTTC. It translates to CASSTSLSSYEQYF.

V and J are TRBV4-1 and TRBJ1-3; D gene uncertain. The CDR3 extends over 15 amino acids. V was clipped by 2 bases and J by 0 bases, with 8 bases between them. CDR1 and CDR2 from the germline V gene are MGHRA and YSYEKL. The CDR3, as DNA: TGCGCCAGCAGCCAACTCTTTGACTCTGGAAACACCATATATTTT. It yields the protein CASSQLFDSGNTIYF.

The chain links TRBV10-3 to TRBJ2-7; D is possibly TRBD1 (6 bases). The CDR3 has 14 residues. The V and J ends lost 4 bases and 1 base respectively, with 11 bases between them. CDR1 is ENHRY and CDR2 is SYGVKD in the germline V gene. The CDR3 region is CAISGRTESYEQYF. The CDR3 coding sequence is TGTGCCATCAGTGGTCGGACAGAGTCCTACGAGCAGTACTTC.

The J gene is TRBJ2-1, the V gene TRBV28; 8 bases are a match to TRBD2. There are 16 residues in the CDR3. V was pared by 2 bases and J by 7 bases, with 10 bases of the junction left unmatched. Germline V gene data show CDR1 as MDHEN and CDR2 as SYDVKM. The CDR3 is CASSLPSGRGRNEQFF. In nucleotides, the CDR3 is TGTGCCAGCAGTTTACCGAGCGGGAGAGGGAGAAATGAGCAGTTCTTC.

The chain links TRBV29-1 to TRBJ2-5; 10 bases map to TRBD1. Germline trimming cut 1 base from V and 5 bases from J; bases unmatched to any gene: 13. CDR1 and CDR2 (germline): SQVTM, ANQGSEA. The CDR3 has 17 amino acids. The CDR3 loop reads CSVEVVAGQGKTETQYF. The CDR3 bases are TGCAGCGTTGAAGTAGTTGCGGGACAGGGGAAGACGGAGACCCAGTACTTC.

The DNA of the CDR3 is TGCGCCAGCAGCCGGGTTGGCTCAACGAACACCGGGGAGCTGTTTTTT. Protein product: CASSRVGSTNTGELFF. The V call is TRBV4-3, the J call TRBJ2-2; D is unclear. The V end was cut by 4 bases, the J end by 0 bases, with 12 bases between. This CDR3 contains 16 residues. Germline CDR1 LGHNA, CDR2 YSLEER.

Comments on this clone: At the DNA level, this CDR3 is encoded by other sequences in the same sample as well. This chain links TRBV5-1 with TRBJ2-2; D gene unclear. Trimming left V 0 bases short and J 5 bases short, with 5 bases between. Germline V gene data show CDR1 as SGHRS and CDR2 as YFSETQ. The CDR3 totals 13 residues. In nucleotides, the CDR3 is TGCGCCAGCAGCTTGGGTTCAACCGGGGAGCTGTTTTTT. It translates to CASSLGSTGELFF. The variable domain in full, with the rest retrieved from reference TRBV5-1 and TRBJ2-2, is KAGVTQTPRYLIKTRGQQVTLSCSPISGHRSVSWYQQTPGQGLQFLFEYFSETQRNKGNFPGRFSGRQFSNSRSEMNVSTLELGDSALYLCASSLGSTGELFFGEGSRLTVL.

This clone was found a few times. V usage is TRBV18 and J usage is TRBJ1-1; D gene ambiguous. Germline V gene lookup returns CDR1 KGHSH and CDR2 LQKENI. The CDR3 runs to 13 residues. The germline V and J ends were trimmed by 6 bases and 3 bases, with 11 bases remaining between them. CDR3 sequence reads: CASSNSPDTEAFF. The CDR3 DNA reads TGTGCCAGCTCTAACAGTCCGGACACTGAAGCTTTCTTT.

V and J are TRBV28 and TRBJ1-5; D is undetermined. The V gene's germline CDR1 is MDHEN and CDR2 SYDVKM. V shed 10 bases and J shed 7 bases, with 20 bases lying between them. The CDR3 runs to 14 residues. CDR3 in amino acids: CATLPAGPLQPQHF. The CDR3 DNA sequence: TGTGCCACCTTACCGGCCGGGCCACTGCAGCCCCAGCATTTT.

This rearrangement joins TRBV29-1 to TRBJ1-5; tentative D call: TRBD1 (5 bases). Per the germline V gene, CDR1 is SQVTM and CDR2 is ANQGSEA. The CDR3 is 13 amino acids. Trimming removed 5 bases at V and 5 bases at J, with 13 bases between. The CDR3 spells CSVRGGRDQPQHF. DNA for the CDR3: TGCAGCGTTCGGGGCGGTCGGGATCAGCCCCAGCATTTT.

This chain joins TRBV2 and TRBJ1-4, with D perhaps TRBD1 (5 bases). The V end was cut by 3 bases, the J end by 8 bases, with 13 bases between. Germline V gene data show CDR1 as SNHLY and CDR2 as FYNNEI. CDR3 length: 14 amino acids. The CDR3 here is CASSENWGKEKLFF. The CDR3 bases are TGTGCCAGCAGTGAGAACTGGGGGAAGGAAAAACTGTTTTTT.

In DNA form, the CDR3 reads TGCGCCAGCAGCCAGGGCTTTAACAGGGCCACCTACTACGAGCAGTACTTC. Amino acids: CASSQGFNRATYYEQYF. The chain joins TRBV4-1 to TRBJ2-7; the D gene is possibly TRBD1 (6 bases). Trimming removed 3 bases from V and 3 bases from J, with 21 bases in between. The germline V gene has CDR1 MGHRA and CDR2 YSYEKL. The CDR3 is 17 residues long.

The V gene is TRBV21-1, the J gene TRBJ1-1. TRBV21-1 is a known pseudogene. The CDR3 spans 13 residues. For the CDR3, the DNA is TGTGCCAGCAGCAACGAGGGAAGGAAAGAAGCTTTCTTT. Translated: CASSNEGRKEAFF.

The V gene is TRBV27, the J gene TRBJ1-1, with D maybe TRBD1 (6 bases). The germline V gene has CDR1 MNHEY and CDR2 SMNVEV (reference sequence). V lost 4 bases to trimming and J lost 3 bases, with 18 bases between them. CDR3 length: 16 residues. The CDR3 is CASSSWGGAGDTEAFF. CDR3 DNA: TGTGCCAGCAGTTCCTGGGGGGGGGCGGGGGACACTGAAGCTTTCTTT.

As for this clone: This sample includes further DNA sequences coding for the same CDR3. This chain links TRBV9 with TRBJ2-3; no definite D call. The CDR3 length is 15 residues. Germline V gene sequence: CDR1 SGDLS, CDR2 YYNGEE. Deletions cut 0 bases from V and 1 base from J, with 9 bases between. This CDR3 is CASSVVAAGTDTQYF. The CDR3 nucleotides are TGTGCCAGCAGCGTAGTGGCTGCGGGCACAGATACGCAGTATTTT.

Comments on this clone: A read error may account for a junction end that differs from germline. This rearrangement joins TRBV5-8 to TRBJ1-3; D gene unclear. CDR1 and CDR2 (germline): SGHTS, YDEGEE. The CDR3 covers 13 residues. DNA for the CDR3: TGTGCCCGGTCTGCCTTTTCTGAAAACACCATATATTTT. Amino acids: CARSAFSENTIYF.

This clone was observed once. The chain employs TRBV7-9 and TRBJ2-6; D unresolved. Germline V gives CDR1 SEHNR, CDR2 FQNEAQ (reference sequence). Trimming stripped 1 base from V and 1 base from J, with 11 bases between. CDR3 length: 17 residues. In nucleotides, the CDR3 is TGTGCCAGCAGCTTAGTAGGTCAAACTTCTGGGGCCAACGTCCTGACTTTC. Amino acid sequence: CASSLVGQTSGANVLTF.

V gene TRBV7-8 combines with J gene TRBJ2-5, with TRBD2 as a possible D gene (5 bases). V lost 2 bases and J 5 bases, leaving 9 bases between the germline ends. The CDR3 length is 13 residues. The germline gives CDR1 SGHVS, CDR2 FQNEAQ. CDR3 loop: CASSLYGVETQYF. The CDR3 coding sequence is TGTGCCAGCAGCTTATACGGGGTGGAGACCCAGTACTTC.

This clone was found once. The rearrangement links TRBV5-4 to TRBJ2-3, with 9 bases fitting TRBD2. Germline CDR1 SGHNT, CDR2 YYREEE (reference sequence). The junction had 3 bases not matched to a gene; V was cut back by 0 bases and J by 1 base. The CDR3 covers 16 residues. The CDR3 DNA reads TGTGCCAGCAGCTTGGCAGTAGCGGGAGGCACAGATACGCAGTATTTT. Residues: CASSLAVAGGTDTQYF.

This clone was observed once. This sample also contains other DNA sequences that code for the same CDR3. This rearrangement joins TRBV9 to TRBJ2-7; no definite D call. The CDR3 has 15 residues. Trimming cost V 0 bases and J 2 bases, with 12 bases left between them. Germline CDR1 and CDR2: SGDLS and YYNGEE. CDR3 nucleotides: TGTGCCAGCAGCGTAGAAGGAACATCTGCCTACGAGCAGTACTTC. Its translation: CASSVEGTSAYEQYF. Full variable domain (remainder filled in from reference TRBV9 and TRBJ2-7): DSGVTQTPKHLITATGQRVTLRCSPRSGDLSVYWYQQSLDQGLQFLIQYYNGEERAKGNILERFSAQQFPDLHSELNLSSLELGDSALYFCASSVEGTSAYEQYFGPGTRLTVT.

The chain combines TRBV7-2 with TRBJ2-1; 7 bases line up with TRBD2. Germline V CDR1 and CDR2: SGHTA, FQGNSA. After removal of 1 base from V and 9 bases from J, the junction contained 9 bases not matched to a gene. This CDR3 is built from 15 residues. For the CDR3, the DNA is TGTGCCAGCAGCTTAGTTGGCGGGAGTTGGGCTGAGCAGTTCTTC. Translated, it gives CASSLVGGSWAEQFF.

The genes are TRBV7-9 and TRBJ1-1; D may be TRBD1 (6 bases). The CDR3 is 14 residues long. Germline V lookup: CDR1 SEHNR, CDR2 FQNEAQ (reference sequence). The V gene lost 5 bases and the J gene lost 7 bases, with 17 bases spanning the gap. The CDR3 spells CASSLDRSKDEAFF. CDR3 DNA sequence: TGTGCCAGCAGCCTCGACAGGTCGAAGGATGAAGCTTTCTTT.

V is TRBV5-1 and J is TRBJ1-1; D might be TRBD1 (5 bases). CDR1 is SGHRS, CDR2 YFSETQ, per germline. Trimming shortened V by 4 bases and J by 0 bases, and 13 bases separated the two germline ends. The CDR3 consists of 15 residues. CDR3 nucleotide sequence: TGCGCCAGCAGCCCGTACGGGACCATGAACACTGAAGCTTTCTTT. Translation gives CASSPYGTMNTEAFF.